Below are 2 T cell receptor beta chains sequenced from a single sample in a study of T-cell reconstitution after alpha-beta-depleted transplantation in children. During its preparation, the TCRbeta library received unique molecular identifiers. TCRdb processed the PCR reads anew with MiXCR; each CDR3 protein has one entry. The sample carries 500,000 or so distinct CDR3 sequences, 30% to 35% recorded once. Specimen: PBMCs from the stem cell graft donor, collected from the stem cell graft. The receptors here all came from a human donor who donated a stem cell graft to a child with aplastic anemia.

The V and J genes are TRBV7-2 and TRBJ2-5; 7 bases are a match to TRBD1. The CDR3 contains 15 residues. In germline, CDR1 is SGHTA, CDR2 FQGNSA. V dropped 1 base and J dropped 5; count of bases not matched to a gene: 7. Written as DNA, the CDR3 is TGTGCCAGCAGCTTAGAGGGGGCAGAGATGGAGACCCAGTACTTC. This sequence encodes CASSLEGAEMETQYF.

This clonotype was seen a handful of times. This CDR3 is CSGSLASSTDTQYF. CDR3 coding DNA: TGCAGTGGATCACTAGCTTCTAGCACAGATACGCAGTATTTT. The rearrangement joins TRBV20-1 to TRBJ2-3, with a weak D call TRBD2 (6 bases). The V end lost 7 bases, the J end lost 0 bases, and 14 bases lay between the germline ends. Germline loops: CDR1 DFQATT, CDR2 SNEGSKA (reference sequence). The CDR3 is 14 residues long.